This T cell receptor (beta chain) was recovered during a study of cytomegalovirus exposure and HLA in healthy donors. General study findings and limits: A later analysis revealed that TCR association rates differed between HLA loci, peaking at DRB1 and bottoming out at HLA-C. Accurate prediction of HLA-A and HLA-B alleles (for most subjects) was reportedly achieved from TCR beta sequences.

The CDR3 contains 14 residues. Germline CDR1 SNHLY, CDR2 FYNNEI. Trimming cost V 7 bases and J 0 bases, with 12 bases left between them. Amplification used 60 Vbeta primers and 13 Jbeta primers. Sequencing was performed with immunoSEQ multiplex PCR; in TCRdb, only in-frame clones are kept and a portion is missing. The sample includes 200,000 to 250,000 clones, approximately 80% of them seen just once. There were likely unrecorded immune exposures, though donors were nominally healthy when sampled. A note on this clone: Its antigen is unknown.

The TCR comes from a boy aged 2 to 10 in good health and CMV-seronegative. This rearrangement joins TRBV2 to TRBJ2-5, with a possible D match to TRBD1 (6 bases). Specimen: PBMCs. CDR3 DNA: TGTGCCAGCATCGGGGACATGTACCAAGAGACCCAGTACTTC. Its translation: CASIGDMYQETQYF.